A single sample gave rise to the 16 T cell receptor beta chains below, sequenced in a study of T cell responses to AZD1222 COVID-19 vaccine. This table comes from immunoSEQ multiplex PCR, and its TCRdb copy is limited to in-frame clones, with some not included. The sample contains 150,000 or so clones, more than 75% of which appear only once. The source material was peripheral blood, sampled on day 0 of AZD1222 vaccination. Source of these receptors: an adult in good health.

The count of this clone is one. This chain uses TRBV6-6 with TRBJ2-3; 9 bases map to TRBD2. Unmatched junction bases numbered 5, after V lost 5 bases and J lost 2 bases. This CDR3 comprises 15 residues. The germline V gene has CDR1 MNHNY and CDR2 SVGAGI (reference sequence). The CDR3 DNA follows: TGTGCCAGCAGTAACCTAGCGGGGTCCACAGATACGCAGTATTTT. Residues: CASSNLAGSTDTQYF.

The chain couples TRBV28 to TRBJ1-6; D unresolved. CDR1 and CDR2 from the germline V gene are MDHEN and SYDVKM. Trimming removed 2 bases at V and 6 bases at J, with 11 bases between. The CDR3 length is 15 residues. Here the CDR3 reads CASSLMRRVNSPLHF. The DNA for the CDR3 is TGTGCCAGCAGTTTAATGCGGAGGGTTAATTCACCCCTCCACTTT.

The CDR3 is CASSLYILRAGRRYEQYF. For the CDR3, the DNA is TGTGCCAGCAGTTTATATATCCTGAGGGCAGGGCGAAGGTACGAGCAGTACTTC. The rearrangement joins TRBV28 to TRBJ2-7; D is perhaps TRBD1 or TRBD2 (5 bases each). CDR1 and CDR2 (germline): MDHEN, SYDVKM. Trimming left V 1 base short and J 4 bases short, with 23 bases between. The CDR3 contains 18 residues. Looking up the rest from reference TRBV28 and TRBJ2-7 gives the full variable domain: DVKVTQSSRYLVKRTGEKVFLECVQDMDHENMFWYRQDPGLGLRLIYFSYDVKMKEKGDIPEGYSVSREKKERFSLILESASTNQTSMYLCASSLYILRAGRRYEQYFGPGTRLTVT.

J is TRBJ2-7 and V is TRBV15; D is undetermined. Trimming removed 6 bases at V and 4 bases at J, with 19 bases between. CDR3 length: 15 residues. Germline V gene sequence: CDR1 LNHNV, CDR2 YYDKDF (reference sequence). The CDR3 sequence: CATSFGASFEYEQYF. In DNA, the CDR3 is TGTGCCACCAGTTTTGGAGCAAGCTTCGAGTACGAGCAGTACTTC. The full variable domain, rest sourced from reference TRBV15 and TRBJ2-7, is DAMVIQNPRYQVTQFGKPVTLSCSQTLNHNVMYWYQQKSSQAPKLLFHYYDKDFNNEADTPDNFQSRRPNTSFCFLDIRSPGLGDTAMYLCATSFGASFEYEQYFGPGTRLTVT.

The rearrangement uses TRBV6-5 and TRBJ2-1, with D perhaps being TRBD1 or TRBD2 (5 bases each). Germline V gives CDR1 MNHEY, CDR2 SVGAGI. Trimming removed 8 bases at V and 4 bases at J, with 15 bases between. This CDR3 has 14 amino acids. The CDR3 spells CASSLGTNYNEQFF. The DNA of the CDR3 is TGTGCCAGCTCTCTAGGGACCAATTACAATGAGCAGTTCTTC.

The sample holds one count of this clone. The genes are TRBV28 and TRBJ2-7, with 8 bases aligning to TRBD2. This CDR3 is built from 14 residues. The ends lost 1 base at V and 3 bases at J; junction bases unmatched: 2. The germline CDR1 and CDR2 sequences are MDHEN and SYDVKM. CDR3 amino acids: CASSLSGGDYEQYF. The CDR3 bases are TGTGCCAGCAGTTTATCCGGGGGGGACTACGAGCAGTACTTC.

This chain connects TRBV3-1 (or the pseudogene TRBV3-2) to TRBJ2-7, with D perhaps assigned TRBD1 or TRBD2 (5 bases each). This CDR3 contains 17 residues. V shed 0 bases and J shed 7 bases, with 22 bases lying between them. Per the germline V gene, CDR1 is LGHDT and CDR2 is YNNKEL (reference sequence). Written as DNA, the CDR3 is TGTGCCAGCAGCCAAGATCCCCTAGGTGAGGGGTGGGCTGAGCAGTACTTC. As protein: CASSQDPLGEGWAEQYF.

This rearrangement joins TRBV19 to TRBJ1-3, with D perhaps matching TRBD1 (5 bases). The CDR3 has 17 residues. Germline V gene sequence: CDR1 LNHDA, CDR2 SQIVND (reference sequence). Trimming left V 3 bases short and J 1 base short, with 16 bases between. The chain's CDR3 is CASSMEGARGSGNTIYF. The CDR3 nucleotides read TGTGCCAGTAGTATGGAAGGGGCACGGGGTTCTGGAAACACCATATATTTT.

The chain carries TRBV4-2 and TRBJ1-2; the match to TRBD1 covers 7 bases. Germline V gene sequence: CDR1 LGHNA, CDR2 YNFKEQ. Germline trimming cut 4 bases from V and 2 bases from J; bases unmatched to any gene: 1. The CDR3 runs 13 residues. The CDR3 coding sequence is TGTGCCAGCAGCCCGGGACAGAACTATGGCTACACCTTC. Translation gives CASSPGQNYGYTF.

The rearrangement links TRBV28 to TRBJ1-3, with D unresolved. This CDR3 comprises 14 residues. Germline V lookup: CDR1 MDHEN, CDR2 SYDVKM. V lost 7 bases, J lost 0 bases, and 10 bases lay in between. The DNA of the CDR3 is TGTGCCAGCACCCCGAGTGGCTCTGGAAACACCATATATTTT. This encodes CASTPSGSGNTIYF.

V usage is TRBV3-1 (or the pseudogene TRBV3-2) and J usage is TRBJ1-6; TRBD1 might be the D (5 bases). V was clipped by 1 base and J by 10 bases, with 14 bases between them. The germline gives CDR1 LGHDT, CDR2 YNNKEL (reference sequence). CDR3 length: 15 amino acids. This CDR3 reads CASSQGGQLGSPLHF. The CDR3 coding sequence is TGTGCCAGCAGCCAAGGGGGCCAGCTCGGATCACCCCTCCACTTT.

This clone showed up just once. The chain uses TRBV12-5 and TRBJ2-1, with D perhaps matching TRBD1 (5 bases). The V and J ends lost 2 bases and 2 bases respectively, with 13 bases between them. The CDR3 runs 16 residues. Germline-derived CDR1 and CDR2 are LGHNT and FRNRAP. The CDR3 loop is CASGLPGKIPYNEQFF. The DNA for the CDR3 is TGTGCTAGTGGTTTGCCAGGGAAGATCCCCTACAATGAGCAGTTCTTC.

The chain employs TRBV4-1 and TRBJ2-7; D unclear. The CDR3 loop spans 15 amino acids. The V and J ends lost 1 base and 2 bases respectively, with 12 bases between them. Per the germline V gene, CDR1 is MGHRA and CDR2 is YSYEKL. CDR3 nucleotides: TGCGCCAGCAGCCAAGTCGTAGGCGGAACCTACGAGCAGTACTTC. Translation gives CASSQVVGGTYEQYF.

The chain links TRBV4-3 to TRBJ2-3, with 9 bases fitting TRBD2. The length of the CDR3 is 16 residues. The germline gives CDR1 LGHNA, CDR2 YSLEER. Losses at the gene ends were 0 bases for V and 6 bases for J; bases not matched to a gene: 7. The CDR3 here is CASSQDGSGSPDTQYF. In DNA form, the CDR3 reads TGCGCCAGCAGCCAAGATGGTAGCGGGAGTCCGGATACGCAGTATTTT.

The CDR3 region has the DNA TGCGCCAGCAGCGCATACAGGGGTCGGAACACTGAAGCTTTCTTT. The encoded protein is CASSAYRGRNTEAFF. The chain combines TRBV5-1 with TRBJ1-1; 7 bases fit TRBD1. The V gene's germline CDR1 is SGHRS and CDR2 YFSETQ. The CDR3 runs to 15 residues. Germline trimming cut 4 bases from V and 1 base from J; bases unmatched to any gene: 7.

V usage is TRBV7-2 and J usage is TRBJ1-2; no reliable D call. CDR3 length: 14 amino acids. Germline values: CDR1 SGHTA, CDR2 FQGNSA. Trimming shortened V by 2 bases and J by 1 base, and 8 bases separated the two germline ends. CDR3 DNA: TGTGCCAGCAGCTTATCAGGCGGTAACTATGGCTACACCTTC. As protein: CASSLSGGNYGYTF.